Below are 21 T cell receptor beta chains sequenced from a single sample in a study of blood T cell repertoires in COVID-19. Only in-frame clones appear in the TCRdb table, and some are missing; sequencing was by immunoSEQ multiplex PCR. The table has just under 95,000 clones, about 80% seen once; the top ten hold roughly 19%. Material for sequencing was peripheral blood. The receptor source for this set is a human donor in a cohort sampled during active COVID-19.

The CDR3 coding sequence is TGTGCCAGCAGCTTAGGGCAGTTTTTTGAAGAGACCCAGTACTTC. It is translated as CASSLGQFFEETQYF. The chain employs TRBV11-2 and TRBJ2-5; the D is unclear. V lost 1 base to trimming and J lost 3 bases, with 12 bases between them. The CDR3 runs to 15 residues. Germline values: CDR1 SGHAT, CDR2 FQNNGV.

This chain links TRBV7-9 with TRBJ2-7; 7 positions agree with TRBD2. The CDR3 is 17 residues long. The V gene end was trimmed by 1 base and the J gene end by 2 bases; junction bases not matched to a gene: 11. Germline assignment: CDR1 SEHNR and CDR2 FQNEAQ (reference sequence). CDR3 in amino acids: CASSLEGGAHRPYEQYF. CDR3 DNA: TGTGCCAGCAGCTTAGAGGGAGGGGCCCACCGGCCCTACGAGCAGTACTTC.

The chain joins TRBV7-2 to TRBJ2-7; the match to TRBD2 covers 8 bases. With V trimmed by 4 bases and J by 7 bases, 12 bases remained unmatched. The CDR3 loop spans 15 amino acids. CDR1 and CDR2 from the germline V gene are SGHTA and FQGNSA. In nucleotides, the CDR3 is TGTGCCAGCAGCTATCTTAGCGGGATTCGGGAAGAGCAGTACTTC. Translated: CASSYLSGIREEQYF. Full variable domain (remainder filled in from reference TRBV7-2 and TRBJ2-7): GAGVSQSPSNKVTEKGKDVELRCDPISGHTALYWYRQSLGQGLEFLIYFQGNSAPDKSGLPSDRFSAERTGGSVSTLTIQRTQQEDSAVYLCASSYLSGIREEQYFGPGTRLTVT.

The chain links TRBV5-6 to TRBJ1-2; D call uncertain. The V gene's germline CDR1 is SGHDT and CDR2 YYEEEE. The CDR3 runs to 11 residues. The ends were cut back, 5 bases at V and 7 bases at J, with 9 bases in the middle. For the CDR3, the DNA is TGTGCCAGCAGACCCAGTGGTGGCTACACCTTC. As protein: CASRPSGGYTF.

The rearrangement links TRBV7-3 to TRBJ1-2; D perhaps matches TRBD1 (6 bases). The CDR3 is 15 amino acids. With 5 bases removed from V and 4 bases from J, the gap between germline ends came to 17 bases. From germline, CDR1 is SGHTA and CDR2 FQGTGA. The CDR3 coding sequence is TGTGCCAGCAGCCTCCTCTCCGGGACACCCTATGGCTACACCTTC. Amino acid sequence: CASSLLSGTPYGYTF.

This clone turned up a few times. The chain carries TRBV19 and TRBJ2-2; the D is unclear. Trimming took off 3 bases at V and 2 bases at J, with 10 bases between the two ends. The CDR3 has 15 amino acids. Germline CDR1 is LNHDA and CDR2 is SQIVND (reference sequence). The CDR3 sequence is CASSIGSVNTGELFF. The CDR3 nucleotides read TGTGCCAGTAGTATCGGGTCAGTTAACACCGGGGAGCTGTTTTTT.

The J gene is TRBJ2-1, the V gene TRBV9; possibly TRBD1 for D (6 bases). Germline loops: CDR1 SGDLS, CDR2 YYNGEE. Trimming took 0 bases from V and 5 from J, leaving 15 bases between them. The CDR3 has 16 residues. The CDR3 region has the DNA TGTGCCAGCAGCGTAGGACAAGGACAGATGGACAATGAGCAGTTCTTC. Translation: CASSVGQGQMDNEQFF.

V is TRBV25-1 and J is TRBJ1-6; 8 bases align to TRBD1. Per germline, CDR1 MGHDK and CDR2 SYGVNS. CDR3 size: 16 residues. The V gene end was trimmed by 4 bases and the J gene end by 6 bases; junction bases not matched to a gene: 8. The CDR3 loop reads CASSAGHRGTNSPLHF. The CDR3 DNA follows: TGTGCCAGCAGTGCAGGGCACAGGGGGACTAATTCACCCCTCCACTTT.

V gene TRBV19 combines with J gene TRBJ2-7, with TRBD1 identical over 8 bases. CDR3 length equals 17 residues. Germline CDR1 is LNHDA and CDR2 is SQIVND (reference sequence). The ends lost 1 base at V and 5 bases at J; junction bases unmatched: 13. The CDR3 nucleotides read TGTGCCAGTAGTATAGGGGCGTACGGACAGGGAAACAACGAGCAGTACTTC. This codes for CASSIGAYGQGNNEQYF.

CDR3 DNA sequence: TGTGCCAGCAGCGTACTAGCGGGAGGGCCGGTTGAGCAGTTCTTC. It codes for CASSVLAGGPVEQFF. The chain is built from TRBV11-2 and TRBJ2-1; the match to TRBD2 covers 13 bases. With 5 bases clipped from V and 9 bases from J, the junction kept 7 bases outside the gene matches. Germline CDR1 and CDR2: SGHAT and FQNNGV. The CDR3 extends over 15 amino acids.

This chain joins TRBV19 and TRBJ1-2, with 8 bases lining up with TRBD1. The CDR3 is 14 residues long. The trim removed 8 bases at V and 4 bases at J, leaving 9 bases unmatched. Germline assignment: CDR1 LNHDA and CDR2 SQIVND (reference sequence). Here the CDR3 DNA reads TGTGCCAGTCGGAGCACAGGGGGGATCTATGGCTACACCTTC. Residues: CASRSTGGIYGYTF.

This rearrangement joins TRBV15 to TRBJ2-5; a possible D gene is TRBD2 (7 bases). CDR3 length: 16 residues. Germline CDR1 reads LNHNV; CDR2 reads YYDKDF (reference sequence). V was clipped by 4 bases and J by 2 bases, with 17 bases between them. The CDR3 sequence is CATSTYLGGVQETQYF. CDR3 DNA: TGTGCCACCAGCACTTACCTAGGGGGGGTACAAGAGACCCAGTACTTC.

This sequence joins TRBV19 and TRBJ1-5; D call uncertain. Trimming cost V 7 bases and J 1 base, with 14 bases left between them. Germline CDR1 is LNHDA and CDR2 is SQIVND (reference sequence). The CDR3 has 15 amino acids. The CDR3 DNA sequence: TGTGCCAGTAAATTCGAGGGCCGAAGCAATCAGCCCCAGCATTTT. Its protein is CASKFEGRSNQPQHF.

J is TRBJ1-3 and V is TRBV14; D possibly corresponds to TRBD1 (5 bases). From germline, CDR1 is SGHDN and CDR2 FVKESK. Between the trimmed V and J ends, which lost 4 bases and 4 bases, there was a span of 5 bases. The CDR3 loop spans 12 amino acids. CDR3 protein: CASSRTGNTIYF. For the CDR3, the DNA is TGTGCCAGCAGCCGGACAGGAAACACCATATATTTT.

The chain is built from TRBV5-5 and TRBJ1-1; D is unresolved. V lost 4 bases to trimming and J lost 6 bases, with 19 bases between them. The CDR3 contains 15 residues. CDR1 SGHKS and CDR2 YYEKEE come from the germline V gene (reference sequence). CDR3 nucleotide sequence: TGTGCCAGCAGCGGCGACTGGCGTTGGTCTTCTGAAGCTTTCTTT. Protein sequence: CASSGDWRWSSEAFF.

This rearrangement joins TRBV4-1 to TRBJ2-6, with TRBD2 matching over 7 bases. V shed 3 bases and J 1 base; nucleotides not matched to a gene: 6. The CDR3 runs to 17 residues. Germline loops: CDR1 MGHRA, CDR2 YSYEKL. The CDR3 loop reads CASSHFLGGSGANVLTF. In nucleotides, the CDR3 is TGCGCCAGCAGCCATTTTCTGGGGGGGTCTGGGGCCAACGTCCTGACTTTC.

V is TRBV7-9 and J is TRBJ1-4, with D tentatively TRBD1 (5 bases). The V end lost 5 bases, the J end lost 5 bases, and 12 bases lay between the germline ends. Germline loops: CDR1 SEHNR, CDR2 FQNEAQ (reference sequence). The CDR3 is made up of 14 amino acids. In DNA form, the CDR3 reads TGTGCCAGCAGCCGCGACAGTGGAAATGAAAAACTGTTTTTT. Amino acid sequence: CASSRDSGNEKLFF.

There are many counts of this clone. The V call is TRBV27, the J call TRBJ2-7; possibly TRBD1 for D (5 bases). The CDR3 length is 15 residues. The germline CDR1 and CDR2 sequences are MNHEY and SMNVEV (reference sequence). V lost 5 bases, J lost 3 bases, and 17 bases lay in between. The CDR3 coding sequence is TGTGCCAGCAGTGGGGTCGGTGACAGCCACTACGAGCAGTACTTC. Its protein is CASSGVGDSHYEQYF.

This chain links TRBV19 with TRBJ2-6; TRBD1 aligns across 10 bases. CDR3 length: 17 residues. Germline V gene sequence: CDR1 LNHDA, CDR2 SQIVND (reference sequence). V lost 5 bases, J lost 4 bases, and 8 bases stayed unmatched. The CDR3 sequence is CASSSGTGASGANVLTF. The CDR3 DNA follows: TGTGCCAGTAGTTCCGGGACAGGGGCTAGCGGGGCCAACGTCCTGACTTTC.

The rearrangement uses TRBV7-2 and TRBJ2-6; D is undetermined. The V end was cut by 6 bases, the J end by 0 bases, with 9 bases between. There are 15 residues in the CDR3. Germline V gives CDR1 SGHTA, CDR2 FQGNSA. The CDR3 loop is CASSQRSSGANVLTF. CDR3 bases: TGTGCCAGCAGTCAACGTAGCTCTGGGGCCAACGTCCTGACTTTC. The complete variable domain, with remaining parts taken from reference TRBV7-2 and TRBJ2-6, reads GAGVSQSPSNKVTEKGKDVELRCDPISGHTALYWYRQSLGQGLEFLIYFQGNSAPDKSGLPSDRFSAERTGGSVSTLTIQRTQQEDSAVYLCASSQRSSGANVLTFGAGSRLTVL.

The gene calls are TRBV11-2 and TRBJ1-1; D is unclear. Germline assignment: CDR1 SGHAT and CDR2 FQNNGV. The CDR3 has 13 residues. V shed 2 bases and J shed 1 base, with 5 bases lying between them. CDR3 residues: CASSLNGNTEAFF. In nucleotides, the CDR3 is TGTGCCAGCAGCTTAAACGGGAACACTGAAGCTTTCTTT.